This T cell receptor beta chain derives from a study of OX40 agonist ivuxolimab in advanced cancers. About the research overall: The diagnoses of dose-escalation patients were hepatocellular carcinoma, melanoma, renal cell or head and neck cancer. From 23 to 79 years was the age range, with a mean of approximately 58 years, and around 84% were male. Study conclusions and caveats: CD4+ and CD8+ blood T cells expanded clonally by week 6 at 0.1 to 3.0 mg/kg.

In regard to this clone: The antigen remains unidentified.

Sequencing used immunoSEQ multiplex PCR; TCRdb keeps in-frame clones, though not all of them. The sample holds tens of thousands of clones, 85% seen once. The specimen was CD4+ or CD8+ T cells sorted from blood, collected in a trial of the OX40 agonist ivuxolimab. The receptor comes from an adult with an advanced solid tumor such as melanoma, head and neck, liver or kidney cancer.

DNA of the CDR3: TGTGCCAGCAGCCCGAACGTCCAAGAGACCCAGTACTTC. Encoded protein: CASSPNVQETQYF. This chain connects TRBV7-8 to TRBJ2-5; D not resolved. Germline lookup yields CDR1 SGHVS and CDR2 FQNEAQ. V was clipped by 5 bases and J by 1 base, with 8 bases between them. The CDR3 is 13 amino acids.